The clone carrying this T cell receptor beta chain was detected a few times. Its antigen is currently unknown. Time point denoted: peripheral blood 6 weeks after treatment start. Patient disease was locally advanced or metastatic urothelial carcinoma. Method: immunoSEQ multiplex PCR; TCRdb's copy keeps in-frame clones and lacks some. The table has around 47,000 clones, roughly 86% seen once. This sample stems from a study of PD-L1 blockade in urothelial cancer. Whole-study context: Prior chemotherapy regimens per patient numbered 0 to 3. Blood drawn 3 weeks (second dose) and 6 weeks after treatment start was analyzed. Study-wide points: Patients who had durable benefit saw their tumor-associated blood clones expand more at 3 weeks.

CDR3 length: 13 amino acids. V was pared by 6 bases and J by 2 bases, with 8 bases between. The germline V gene encodes CDR1 LNHDA and CDR2 SQIVND (reference sequence). This clonotype originated in a man aged 55 to 70 with urothelial cancer. This chain joins TRBV19 and TRBJ1-3; D ambiguous. The source material was PBMCs, sampled around atezolizumab (anti-PD-L1) treatment. Written as DNA, the CDR3 is TGTGCCAGTAGCGGTACGCCTGGAAACACCATATATTTT. It encodes CASSGTPGNTIYF.